A selection of T cell receptor beta chains follows, all from one sample in a study of Ad26.COV2.S vaccination and SARS-CoV-2 variants. TCRdb's copy holds only in-frame clones and misses some; the assay was immunoSEQ multiplex PCR. This table holds about 350,000 clones, about 90% found once. Sequencing was performed on peripheral blood, taken after recovery from COVID-19. The receptors stem from a human donor who had recovered from COVID-19. CDR3s include the opening cysteine and the closing phenylalanine or tryptophan. A D gene is named only where the DNA matches it firmly. Clone size is given for some rows only: seen once, a few or many times, or a class if the clone is expanded.

abundance	d_gene	v_gene	j_gene	CDR3nt	CDR3aa
-	-	TRBV6-1	TRBJ2-2	TGTGCCAGCAGTCAAGAACCGGGCCCGAACACCGGGGAGCTGTTTTTT	CASSQEPGPNTGELFF
-	-	TRBV4-1	TRBJ1-5	TGCGCCAGCAGCCAGGTCACAGGTTCGGGGCATTATCAGCCCCAGCATTTT	CASSQVTGSGHYQPQHF
-	-	TRBV9	TRBJ1-2	TGTGCCAGCAGCGTAGAAACAGGGTATGGCTACACCTTC	CASSVETGYGYTF
-	-	TRBV9	TRBJ2-5	TGTGCCAGCAGCGTGACAGGGAGGAAAAAAGAGACCCAGTACTTC	CASSVTGRKKETQYF
-	-	TRBV7-8	TRBJ2-1	TGTGCCAGCATCAACTTAGGGGCCCAGCGGGCCGGGCAGCAGTTCTTC	CASINLGAQRAGQQFF
-	TRBD2	TRBV9	TRBJ2-1	TGTGCCAGCAGCGTAGACTTAAGGAGCGGGGGGTACAATGAGCAGTTCTTC	CASSVDLRSGGYNEQFF
-	-	TRBV15	TRBJ1-1	TGTGCCACCAGCCTTGGACAGAGTAGAGCTTTCTTT	CATSLGQSRAFF
-	-	TRBV27	TRBJ1-2	TGTGCCAGCAGTTTTGTGGGGACAAACTATGGCTACACCTTC	CASSFVGTNYGYTF
-	-	TRBV5-6	TRBJ2-5	TGTGCCAGCGGGCTTCTAGCGTTCCAAGAGACCCAGTACTTC	CASGLLAFQETQYF
-	-	TRBV7-9	TRBJ2-5	TGTGCCAGCAGCGGCCGCTCGGAGACCCAGTACTTC	CASSGRSETQYF
-	-	TRBV11-2	TRBJ1-1	TGTGCCAGCAGCTCCAATGGCCCTGAAGCTTTCTTT	CASSSNGPEAFF
-	-	TRBV5-1	TRBJ2-5	TGCGCCAGCAGCCCGAACCAACAAGAGACCCAGTACTTC	CASSPNQQETQYF
-	-	TRBV11-2	TRBJ1-4	TGTGCCAGCAGCTTAATGGGGGCTGGTGAAAAACTGTTTTTT	CASSLMGAGEKLFF
-	-	TRBV5-8	TRBJ2-5	TGTGCCAGCAGCAGGGGGGCGAAAGGGTCTTCCGAGACCCAGTACTTC	CASSRGAKGSSETQYF
-	-	TRBV3-1/TRBV3-2	TRBJ2-5	TGTGCCAGCAGCTACATTAGGGGTAGCAGCAAAGAGACCCAGTACTTC	CASSYIRGSSKETQYF
-	-	TRBV25-1	TRBJ1-1	TGTGCCAGCAGACCCCCGGGCAGCTTGAACACTGAAGCTTTCTTT	CASRPPGSLNTEAFF
-	-	TRBV28	TRBJ2-7	TGTGCCAGCAGCCGCCGGGACTTAACCTACGAGCAGTACTTC	CASSRRDLTYEQYF
-	TRBD1	TRBV2	TRBJ2-7	TGTGCCAGCAGGAGACCCGGACAGGGCAGGGTCTACGAGCAGTACTTC	CASRRPGQGRVYEQYF
-	-	TRBV6-4	TRBJ2-6	TGTGCCAGCAGTGACGGGGGCTCTGGGGCCAACGTCCTGACTTTC	CASSDGGSGANVLTF
-	-	TRBV19	TRBJ1-2	TGTGCCAGCGTACCGGGAGACCTTCGGAGCTATGGCTACACCTTC	CASVPGDLRSYGYTF
-	TRBD2	TRBV4-3	TRBJ2-1	TGCGCCAGCAGCCACTCAAGGCGGGGGGGGGACTACAATGAGCAGTTCTTC	CASSHSRRGGDYNEQFF
-	-	TRBV6-5	TRBJ1-2	TGTGCCAGCAGTTCAGGGATCCTCTATGGCTACACCTTC	CASSSGILYGYTF
-	-	TRBV23-1	TRBJ1-2	TGCGCCAGCAGTCGCCCGGAATCTTGCCCCTATGGCTACACCTTC	CASSRPESCPYGYTF
-	TRBD2	TRBV5-5	TRBJ2-5	TGTGCCAGCAGCAGCGGACTAGCGCGCGAGACCCAGTACTTC	CASSSGLARETQYF
-	TRBD1	TRBV19	TRBJ1-2	TGTGCCAGTAGTACCCGACAGGGGCCTTCTTATGGCTACACCTTC	CASSTRQGPSYGYTF
-	TRBD2	TRBV5-1	TRBJ2-1	TGCGCCAGCAGCTTGGGGATAGCGGGAGGGCCGCAGTCCTACAATGAGCAGTTCTTC	CASSLGIAGGPQSYNEQFF
-	-	TRBV2	TRBJ1-1	TGTGCCAGCAGAGAAACCGGGACATCAGAAGCTTTCTTT	CASRETGTSEAFF
-	-	TRBV4-2	TRBJ2-7	TGTGCCAGCAGTCCAAGTTTGCAGTTTAGCGGTCTTTACGAGCAGTACTTC	CASSPSLQFSGLYEQYF
-	-	TRBV9	TRBJ2-1	TGTGCCAGCAGCGGAGACAATGAGCAGTTCTTC	CASSGDNEQFF
-	TRBD1	TRBV6-5	TRBJ1-3	TGTGCCAGCGGTACAGGGGGGCGACGGGGAAACACCATATATTTT	CASGTGGRRGNTIYF
-	-	TRBV14	TRBJ1-6	TGTACCAGCAGCCTGGTGAATAATTCACCCCTCCACTTT	CTSSLVNNSPLHF
-	-	TRBV27	TRBJ2-1	TGTGCCAGCAGTAAGTTAGTGGGTAACAATGAGCAGTTCTTC	CASSKLVGNNEQFF
-	-	TRBV19	TRBJ1-5	TGTGCCAGTAGTATAGAACATAGCAATCAGCCCCAGCATTTT	CASSIEHSNQPQHF
-	-	TRBV19	TRBJ2-2	TGTGCCAGTAGTATTGGGCGGAATGGCGCTGGGGAGCTGTTTTTT	CASSIGRNGAGELFF
-	-	TRBV6-5	TRBJ1-4	TGTGCCAGCAGAGACGCAACTAATGAAAAACTGTTTTTT	CASRDATNEKLFF
-	TRBD1	TRBV6-5	TRBJ2-3	TGTGCCAGCAGCTCGGGACAGCGCACAGATACGCAGTATTTT	CASSSGQRTDTQYF
-	-	TRBV7-9	TRBJ1-2	TGTGCCAGCAGGACCGAAGCCTACTATGGCCACACCTTC	CASRTEAYYGHTF
-	TRBD1	TRBV27	TRBJ2-1	TGTGCCAGCAGTCGTATACAGGGGGCGCGGGAGCAGTTCTTC	CASSRIQGAREQFF
-	TRBD2	TRBV5-4	TRBJ2-3	TGTGCCAGCGGACTAGCGGGGGTAGGCACAGATACGCAGTATTTT	CASGLAGVGTDTQYF
-	-	TRBV13	TRBJ2-7	TGTGCCAGCAGCAGAATACAGGGTTACGAGCAGTACTTC	CASSRIQGYEQYF
-	TRBD2	TRBV3-1/TRBV3-2	TRBJ2-5	TGTGCCAGCAGCCACGGGACTAGCCTGTACCAAGAGACCCAGTACTTC	CASSHGTSLYQETQYF
-	-	TRBV18	TRBJ2-5	TGTGCCAGCTCCTCAAAAGGACAGTTACAAGAGACCCAGTACTTC	CASSSKGQLQETQYF
-	-	TRBV15	TRBJ2-1	TGTGCCACCAGCAGAGATGAGACTGCCAATGAGCAGTTCTTC	CATSRDETANEQFF
-	-	TRBV6-8	TRBJ2-1	TGTGCCAGCAGTTACCTGTCGACAGGTGGTAGGCAGTTCTTC	CASSYLSTGGRQFF
-	-	TRBV7-8	TRBJ1-4	TGTGCCAGCAGCCCGGATACAGGGTATAATGAAAAACTGTTTTTT	CASSPDTGYNEKLFF
-	TRBD1	TRBV6-5	TRBJ1-2	TGTGCCAGCAGCAGGGACAGGAGCGTCTACACCTTC	CASSRDRSVYTF
-	-	TRBV7-2	TRBJ1-2	TGTGCCAGCAGCCACCCCGGTGCAGGACAGAACTATGGCTACACCTTC	CASSHPGAGQNYGYTF
-	-	TRBV29-1	TRBJ1-6	TGCAGCGTCCGACTTGGGGACTCACCCCTCCACTTT	CSVRLGDSPLHF
once	TRBD1	TRBV5-5	TRBJ2-1	TGTGCCAGCAGCCCAGGACAGGGAGTTGACAATGAGCAGTTCTTC	CASSPGQGVDNEQFF
-	TRBD1	TRBV7-2	TRBJ1-2	TGTGCCAGCAGCCTTCCCCGACAGGGGCGAGGCTACACCTTC	CASSLPRQGRGYTF
-	TRBD2	TRBV12-5	TRBJ2-7	TGTGCTAGTGACGGAGGACTAGCGGGAGCCTACGAGCAGTACTTC	CASDGGLAGAYEQYF
-	-	TRBV7-2	TRBJ1-2	TGTGCCAGCAGCCCCTCCCACGGCAGGTCGACCCTGCCTAACTATGGCTACACCTTC	CASSPSHGRSTLPNYGYTF
-	-	TRBV27	TRBJ1-6	TGTGCCACCGCGACAGAGTTTAATTCACCCCTCCACTTT	CATATEFNSPLHF
-	TRBD1	TRBV7-2	TRBJ1-5	TGTGCCAGCAGCTTGACAGGGGGATCTAAGACCCAGCATTTT	CASSLTGGSKTQHF
-	-	TRBV5-6	TRBJ2-7	TGTGCCAGCAGCCGGCTGGATAGCCTCCCCGAGCAGTACTTC	CASSRLDSLPEQYF
-	-	TRBV5-4	TRBJ1-1	TGTGCCAGCAGCTTGGTACAGGGGAACACTGAAGCTTTCTTT	CASSLVQGNTEAFF
-	TRBD1	TRBV9	TRBJ1-2	TGTGCCAGCAGCACCGGCCCCTGGGGACAGGGCTATGGCTACACCTTC	CASSTGPWGQGYGYTF
once	-	TRBV10-2	TRBJ1-5	TGCGCCAGCAGTTATTCCAGGCACGACAATCAGCCCCAGCATTTT	CASSYSRHDNQPQHF
-	-	TRBV7-9	TRBJ2-5	TGTGCCAGCCAGTGGGCCGAGACCCAGTACTTC	CASQWAETQYF